This is a list of T cell receptor beta chains from one sample in a study of CD8+ T cells in alopecia areata. Sequencing was performed with immunoSEQ multiplex PCR; in TCRdb, only in-frame clones are kept and a portion is missing. The sample holds under 350,000 clones; roughly 64% are singletons and the top ten take approximately 2%. The sequences come from CD4+ T cells sorted from blood, collected at week 24, from a patient treated with tofacitinib. Every receptor here comes from a human donor with alopecia areata. Each CDR3 is given with its conserved first and last residue. The D gene is left open where the match is weak. Only some rows state a clone size, as once, few, many or a class for expanded clones.

CDR3 protein | CDR3 DNA | D gene | V gene | clone size | J gene
CASSYRGSETQYF | TGTGCCAGCAGTTACAGGGGCAGTGAGACCCAGTACTTC | NA | TRBV6-6 | NA | TRBJ2-5
CASSISGTAASTF | TGTGCCAGCAGCATTTCCGGGACAGCGGCCTCCACCTTC | TRBD1 | TRBV9 | NA | TRBJ1-2
CATQLGVMNTEAFF | TGTGCCACCCAGTTGGGCGTCATGAACACTGAAGCTTTCTTT | NA | TRBV7-2 | NA | TRBJ1-1
CASSYRGADLYF | TGTGCCAGCAGTTACCGAGGGGCAGACCTCTACTTC | NA | TRBV6-5 | NA | TRBJ2-7
CASSLSSGRSETQYF | TGTGCCAGCAGTTTAAGTTCGGGCCGATCAGAGACCCAGTACTTC | NA | TRBV27 | NA | TRBJ2-5
CASTTGGDLNEKLFF | TGTGCCAGCACCACCGGCGGGGATCTTAATGAAAAACTGTTTTTT | NA | TRBV7-9 | few | TRBJ1-4
CASSFSSGLYTEAFF | TGTGCCAGCAGCTTTAGCTCGGGGCTGTACACTGAAGCTTTCTTT | NA | TRBV11-2 | NA | TRBJ1-1
CASSLGFQQPQHF | TGTGCCAGCAGCTTAGGGTTTCAGCAGCCCCAGCATTTT | NA | TRBV27 | NA | TRBJ1-5
CASSLMRQGKPSPREQYF | TGTGCCAGCAGCTTAATGAGGCAGGGAAAGCCTTCCCCTAGGGAGCAGTACTTC | NA | TRBV7-9 | NA | TRBJ2-7
CACNTPAQGVTYEQYF | TGTGCCTGCAATACCCCCGCCCAGGGCGTTACCTACGAGCAGTACTTC | NA | TRBV30 | NA | TRBJ2-7
CAWSVRGYGYTF | TGTGCCTGGAGTGTCCGGGGCTATGGCTACACCTTC | NA | TRBV30 | NA | TRBJ1-2
CASSRQGKDYGYTF | TGTGCCAGCTCCCGACAGGGGAAGGACTATGGCTACACCTTC | TRBD1 | TRBV27 | NA | TRBJ1-2
CASGRPPDSYGYTF | TGTGCTAGTGGCCGGCCGCCCGACTCCTATGGCTACACCTTC | NA | TRBV12-5 | NA | TRBJ1-2
CASSFREGDEQYF | TGTGCCAGCAGCTTCCGGGAGGGCGACGAGCAGTACTTC | TRBD2 | TRBV7-2 | few | TRBJ2-7
CASSHIAGAREQYF | TGTGCCAGCAGTCACATAGCAGGGGCGCGTGAGCAGTACTTC | NA | TRBV6-5 | NA | TRBJ2-7
CASTPRGNTEAFF | TGTGCCAGCACCCCCAGGGGAAACACTGAAGCTTTCTTT | NA | TRBV6-6 | NA | TRBJ1-1
CAWSIGRVSPLHF | TGTGCCTGGAGTATCGGCAGGGTCTCACCCCTCCACTTT | NA | TRBV30 | NA | TRBJ1-6